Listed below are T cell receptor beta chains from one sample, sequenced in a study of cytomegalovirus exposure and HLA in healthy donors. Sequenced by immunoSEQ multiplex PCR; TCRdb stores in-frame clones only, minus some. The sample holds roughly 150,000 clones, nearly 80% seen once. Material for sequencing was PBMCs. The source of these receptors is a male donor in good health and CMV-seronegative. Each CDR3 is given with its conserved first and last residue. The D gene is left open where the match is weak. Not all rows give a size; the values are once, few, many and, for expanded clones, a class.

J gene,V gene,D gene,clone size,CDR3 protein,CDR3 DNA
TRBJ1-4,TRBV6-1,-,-,CASSDGGGRNEKLFF,TGTGCCAGCAGTGATGGGGGGGGGCGAAATGAAAAACTGTTTTTT
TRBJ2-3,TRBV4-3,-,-,CASSQDLRSLPDTQYF,TGCGCCAGCAGCCAAGATCTCCGGAGTTTGCCAGATACGCAGTATTTT
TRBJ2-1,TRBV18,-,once,CASSPLSPGTYNEQFF,TGTGCCAGCTCACCACTATCCCCAGGGACCTACAATGAGCAGTTCTTC
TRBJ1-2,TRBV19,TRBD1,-,CASSKPGQGGYTF,TGTGCCAGTAGTAAGCCGGGACAGGGTGGCTACACCTTC
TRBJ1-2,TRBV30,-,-,CAWAPGSGGYTF,TGTGCCTGGGCCCCGGGAAGTGGCGGCTACACCTTC
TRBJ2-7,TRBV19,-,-,CASSRYRGAGDEQYF,TGTGCCAGTAGTAGATATCGGGGGGCCGGAGACGAGCAGTACTTC
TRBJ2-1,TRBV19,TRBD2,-,CASSIAVSGTSVREQFF,TGTGCCAGTAGTATTGCGGTGTCCGGGACTAGCGTTCGTGAGCAGTTCTTC
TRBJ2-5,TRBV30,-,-,CAWSVLGATQYF,TGTGCCTGGAGTGTACTGGGGGCGACCCAGTACTTC
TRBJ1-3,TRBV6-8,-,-,CASRTQGLASSGNTIYF,TGTGCCAGCAGAACTCAGGGTTTGGCGTCCTCTGGAAACACCATATATTTT
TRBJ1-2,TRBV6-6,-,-,CASGAIYGYTF,TGTGCCAGCGGGGCGATCTATGGCTACACCTTC
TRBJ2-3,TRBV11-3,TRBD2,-,CASSSRTSGGSTDTQYF,TGTGCCAGCAGCTCCCGGACTAGCGGGGGAAGCACAGATACGCAGTATTTT
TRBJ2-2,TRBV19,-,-,CASSIARANTGELFF,TGTGCCAGTAGTATTGCCAGGGCGAACACCGGGGAGCTGTTTTTT
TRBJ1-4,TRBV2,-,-,CAGMGGTNEKLFF,TGTGCCGGAATGGGGGGGACTAATGAAAAACTGTTTTTT
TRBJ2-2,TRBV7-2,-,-,CASNRQVPGELFF,TGTGCCAGCAACCGACAGGTACCCGGGGAGCTGTTTTTT
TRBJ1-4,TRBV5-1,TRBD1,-,CASSLTGQAANEKLFF,TGCGCCAGCAGCTTGACGGGACAGGCGGCTAATGAAAAACTGTTTTTT
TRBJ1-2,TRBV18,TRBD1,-,CASSPGRDSYGYTF,TGTGCCAGCTCACCAGGCCGGGACAGCTATGGCTACACCTTC
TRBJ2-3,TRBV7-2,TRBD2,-,CASSSSGGAADTQYF,TGTGCCAGCAGCTCTAGCGGGGGGGCCGCAGATACGCAGTATTTT
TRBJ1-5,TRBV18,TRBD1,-,CASSPGQGGGQPQHF,TGTGCCAGCTCACCGGGACAGGGAGGGGGTCAGCCCCAGCATTTT
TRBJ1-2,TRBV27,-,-,CASSLSRGNYGYTF,TGTGCCAGCAGTTTATCGCGGGGGAACTATGGCTACACCTTC
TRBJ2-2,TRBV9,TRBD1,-,CASSVTGAGELFF,TGTGCCAGCAGCGTAACAGGGGCCGGGGAGCTGTTTTTT
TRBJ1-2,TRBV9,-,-,CASSAGTTWGYTF,TGTGCCAGCAGCGCCGGGACAACGTGGGGCTACACCTTC
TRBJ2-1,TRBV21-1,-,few,CASSSGGRTGEGCCSYNEQFF,TGTGCCAGCAGCTCTGGGGGGAGGACAGGGGAAGGGTGCTGCTCCTACAATGAGCAGTTCTTC
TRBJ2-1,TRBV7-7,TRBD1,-,CASSPTGGRRGEQFF,TGTGCCAGCAGCCCAACAGGGGGACGCCGGGGTGAGCAGTTCTTC
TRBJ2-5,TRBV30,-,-,CAWELGGAGETQYF,TGTGCCTGGGAGCTGGGGGGGGCAGGGGAGACCCAGTACTTC
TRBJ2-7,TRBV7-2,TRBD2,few,CASSQSSGAGGEQYF,TGTGCCAGCAGTCAATCTAGCGGCGCGGGGGGGGAGCAGTACTTC
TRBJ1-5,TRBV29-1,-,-,CSVGSSMTDQPQHF,TGCAGCGTTGGGTCGTCAATGACAGACCAGCCCCAGCATTTT
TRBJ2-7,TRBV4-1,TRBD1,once,CASSQSMTGSYEQYF,TGCGCCAGCAGCCAATCGATGACAGGGTCCTACGAGCAGTACTTC
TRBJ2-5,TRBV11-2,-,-,CASRRGGQETQYF,TGTGCCAGCAGGAGGGGGGGGCAAGAGACCCAGTACTTC
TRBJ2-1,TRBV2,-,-,CASSERQGYNEQFF,TGTGCCAGCAGTGAGAGGCAGGGCTACAATGAGCAGTTCTTC
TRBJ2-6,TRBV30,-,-,CAWRGKGQGSGANVLTF,TGTGCCTGGAGGGGGAAAGGGCAGGGCTCTGGGGCCAACGTCCTGACTTTC
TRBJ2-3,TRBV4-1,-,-,CASSPGLFTDTQYF,TGCGCCAGCAGCCCCGGACTTTTCACAGATACGCAGTATTTT
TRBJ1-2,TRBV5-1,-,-,CASSLESNGYGYTF,TGCGCCAGCAGCTTGGAAAGCAACGGCTATGGCTACACCTTC
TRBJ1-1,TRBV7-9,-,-,CASSALGETEAFF,TGTGCCAGCAGCGCATTGGGCGAGACTGAAGCTTTCTTT
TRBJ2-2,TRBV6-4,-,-,CASSDSYSRRGTGELFF,TGTGCCAGCAGTGACTCGTACTCTCGAAGGGGCACCGGGGAGCTGTTTTTT
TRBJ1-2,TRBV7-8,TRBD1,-,CASSGTGSRYGYTF,TGTGCCAGCAGCGGGACAGGGTCACGCTATGGCTACACCTTC
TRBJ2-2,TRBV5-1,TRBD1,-,CASKVKGQGALSGELFF,TGCGCCAGCAAAGTCAAGGGACAGGGGGCATTGTCCGGGGAGCTGTTTTTT
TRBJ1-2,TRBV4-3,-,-,CASSQEVGAALYGYTF,TGCGCCAGCAGCCAAGAGGTAGGGGCAGCGCTCTATGGCTACACCTTC